Listed below are T cell receptor beta chains from one sample, sequenced in a study of control samples from healthy donors and cancer patients. TCRdb's copy holds only in-frame clones and misses some; the assay was immunoSEQ multiplex PCR. Of 150,000 to 200,000 clones in the sample, roughly nine tenths were seen once. The sequenced material came from blood. These receptor sequences come from a woman aged 25 to 39 in good health. The CDR3 runs from the conserved cysteine through the conserved F or W. A D gene is named only where the DNA matches it firmly. Some rows mark clone size as missing; the rest say once, few, many or name a class of expanded clone.

V gene: TRBV19
D gene: TRBD1
CDR3 length: 13
clone size: NA
CDR3 protein: CASSSDRALGYTF

V gene: TRBV7-6
D gene: TRBD1
CDR3 length: 17
clone size: NA
CDR3 protein: CASSSRQGAATNEKLFF

V gene: TRBV7-2
D gene: NA
CDR3 length: 13
clone size: NA
CDR3 protein: CASSLAAPFEAFF

V gene: TRBV7-3
D gene: TRBD1
CDR3 length: 14
clone size: NA
CDR3 protein: CASSPLQGIDGYTF

V gene: TRBV5-5
D gene: NA
CDR3 length: 14
clone size: NA
CDR3 protein: CASSPGHRWNEQYF

V gene: TRBV7-2
D gene: TRBD1
CDR3 length: 13
clone size: NA
CDR3 protein: CASSLDRGYRYTF

V gene: TRBV14
D gene: TRBD2
CDR3 length: 14
clone size: NA
CDR3 protein: CASSPWTSGSRQYF

V gene: TRBV6-5
D gene: NA
CDR3 length: 12
clone size: few
CDR3 protein: CASSYSNSPLHF

V gene: TRBV9
D gene: TRBD1
CDR3 length: 13
clone size: NA
CDR3 protein: CASTPTGGHGYTF

V gene: TRBV5-6
D gene: TRBD2
CDR3 length: 17
clone size: NA
CDR3 protein: CASSLAGAAGGRDTQYF

V gene: TRBV19
D gene: NA
CDR3 length: 15
clone size: NA
CDR3 protein: CASSIGQGGNQPQHF

V gene: TRBV5-6
D gene: TRBD2
CDR3 length: 14
clone size: NA
CDR3 protein: CASSSPSGGETQYF

V gene: TRBV6-1
D gene: TRBD2
CDR3 length: 15
clone size: NA
CDR3 protein: CASSEFSGGPYEQYF

V gene: TRBV14
D gene: NA
CDR3 length: 16
clone size: NA
CDR3 protein: CASSQEDQISPHEQFF

V gene: TRBV7-9
D gene: TRBD1
CDR3 length: 15
clone size: NA
CDR3 protein: CASSAGTGAHNEQFF

V gene: TRBV6-1
D gene: TRBD2
CDR3 length: 15
clone size: few
CDR3 protein: CASSEVAGGTDTQYF

V gene: TRBV7-9
D gene: NA
CDR3 length: 14
clone size: once
CDR3 protein: CASSEPGRTYEQYF

V gene: TRBV12-3/TRBV12-4
D gene: NA
CDR3 length: 9
clone size: NA
CDR3 protein: CASRHVYTF

V gene: TRBV7-9
D gene: TRBD2
CDR3 length: 15
clone size: NA
CDR3 protein: CASSQRGGERDTQYF

V gene: TRBV6-1
D gene: NA
CDR3 length: 15
clone size: NA
CDR3 protein: CASSEAPGSTDTQYF

V gene: TRBV7-3
D gene: TRBD2
CDR3 length: 16
clone size: NA
CDR3 protein: CASSLGGTSAYNEQFF

V gene: TRBV12-3/TRBV12-4
D gene: NA
CDR3 length: 11
clone size: once
CDR3 protein: CASSEVYEQYF

V gene: TRBV28
D gene: TRBD1
CDR3 length: 14
clone size: NA
CDR3 protein: CASSLPGQPYEQYF

V gene: TRBV5-6
D gene: NA
CDR3 length: 13
clone size: NA
CDR3 protein: CASSLQGANVLTF

V gene: TRBV6-2/TRBV6-3
D gene: TRBD2
CDR3 length: 15
clone size: NA
CDR3 protein: CASSYGGSSYNEQFF

V gene: TRBV12-5
D gene: TRBD1
CDR3 length: 13
clone size: NA
CDR3 protein: CASEGTVGTEAFF